The 5 T cell receptor beta chains listed next were all sequenced from one sample in a study of blood T cell repertoires in COVID-19 (dated by TCRdb to the early 2020s). The library was built by means of the immunoSEQ multiplex PCR assay. TCRdb provides this immuneACCESS table in a form limited to in-frame rearrangements. Some clones are lacking; in checked studies, under half of them reflect an unresolved V gene, and why the rest are absent is not known. In all, the sample holds around 92,000 clones, and about 86% of those were seen once. Approximately 12% of the sample belongs to the ten largest clones. Input material: peripheral blood. These receptors originate from a woman aged 60-75 years in a cohort sampled during active or convalescent COVID-19.

The chain is built from TRBV6-5 and TRBJ1-3, with 7 bases lining up with TRBD1. V lost 10 bases to trimming and J lost 4 bases; unmatched junction nucleotides: 10. The CDR3 extends over 14 amino acids. Germline lookup yields CDR1 MNHEY and CDR2 SVGAGI. The CDR3: CAILTGTAGNTIYF. Here the CDR3 DNA reads TGTGCCATACTTACCGGGACAGCAGGAAACACCATATATTTT.

The chain has TRBV28 and TRBJ2-7; 9 nucleotides line up with TRBD1. The CDR3 loop spans 18 amino acids. Germline lookup yields CDR1 MDHEN and CDR2 SYDVKM. V gave up 5 bases and J gave up 0 bases; unmatched junction bases: 14. CDR3 sequence reads: CASSGVRGGQGSSYEQYF. The CDR3 DNA is TGTGCCAGCAGTGGCGTTAGGGGAGGACAGGGGTCCTCCTACGAGCAGTACTTC.

The chain joins TRBV5-4 to TRBJ1-1, with a weak D call TRBD1 (5 bases). Germline loops: CDR1 SGHNT, CDR2 YYREEE (reference sequence). V was pared by 0 bases and J by 5 bases, with 8 bases between. The CDR3 loop spans 13 amino acids. CDR3 bases: TGTGCCAGCAGCTTGGCCCAGGGTACTGAAGCTTTCTTT. Residues: CASSLAQGTEAFF.

The chain combines TRBV6-5 with TRBJ1-2; 11 positions agree with TRBD1. Germline assignment: CDR1 MNHEY and CDR2 SVGAGI. The CDR3 consists of 15 residues. The V and J ends lost 5 bases and 4 bases, in that order; junction bases with no gene match: 6. This chain's CDR3 is CASSPGQGAGYGYTF. In nucleotides, the CDR3 is TGTGCCAGCAGTCCAGGACAGGGGGCAGGCTATGGCTACACCTTC.

This clone was counted a single time. The rearrangement links TRBV10-2 to TRBJ2-7; 7 nucleotides match TRBD1. The CDR3 totals 15 residues. J gave up 1 base and V 3 bases, and 6 bases lay outside the gene matches. From germline, CDR1 is WSHSY and CDR2 SAAADI. The CDR3 nucleotides are TGCGCCAGCAGTGACCCGACAGGGACGTCCTACGAGCAGTACTTC. Its translation: CASSDPTGTSYEQYF.